This T cell receptor (beta chain) comes out of a study of blood T cells in healthy people across ages. Study-level points and caveats: Across samples, TCR beta diversity tracked strongly with naive T cell percentage. The study found more naive CD4+ cells and higher diversity in long-lived than aged donors. Across the age range, TCR beta diversity per million T cells fell in a roughly linear way.

Then a second PCR, running roughly 7 to 11 cycles, was carried out with a sample-barcoded 5' primer and a J-beta primer mix. TCRdb passed the 5' RACE reads through MiXCR, listing each CDR3 protein once. The table includes about 1.8 million distinct CDR3 sequences, roughly 50% detected once. Caucasian, healthy and from Russia, the donors were aged between 6 and 90. CDR1 is KGHSH, CDR2 LQKENI, per germline. The length of the CDR3 is 14 residues. V lost 3 bases to trimming and J lost 4 bases; unmatched junction nucleotides: 4. This clonotype was counted a few times. Its antigen is unknown. The chain couples TRBV18 to TRBJ1-2; 8 positions match TRBD1. Input material: blood. This receptor was obtained from a woman aged 40 to 50 in good health. The CDR3 coding sequence is TGTGCCAGCTCACCGTCCGACAGGGGCTATGGCTACACCTTC. Its translation is CASSPSDRGYGYTF.